Shown below are 11 T cell receptor beta chains from a single sample sequenced in a study of blood T cell repertoires in COVID-19. The protocol was immunoSEQ multiplex PCR, while the TCRdb copy is restricted to in-frame clones and leaves out a portion. The data show tens of thousands of clones, with around 80% seen just once and approximately 10% held by the top ten. The specimen was peripheral blood. The receptor set was obtained from a man aged 60 to 75 with acute or convalescent COVID-19.

The V and J genes are TRBV3-1 (or the pseudogene TRBV3-2) and TRBJ1-3; D ambiguous. Deletions cut 1 base from V and 8 bases from J, with 6 bases between. Germline-derived CDR1 and CDR2 are LGHDT and YNNKEL (reference sequence). This CDR3 region has 12 residues. The CDR3 here is CASSQARDTIYF. The CDR3 region has the DNA TGTGCCAGCAGCCAAGCTAGAGACACCATATATTTT.

This clone was seen a single time. The V and J genes are TRBV19 and TRBJ1-5; TRBD1 might be the D (6 bases). The CDR3 is 15 amino acids. CDR1 and CDR2 from the germline V gene are LNHDA and SQIVND (reference sequence). V gave up 1 base and J gave up 4 bases, with 11 bases separating them. The chain's CDR3 is CASSIGGQKNQPQHF. As DNA, the CDR3 is TGTGCCAGTAGTATAGGAGGACAGAAAAATCAGCCCCAGCATTTT.

On this clone itself: Other DNA sequences of this sample code for an identical CDR3. The chain couples TRBV5-1 to TRBJ1-2, with TRBD1 matching 9 bases. The CDR3 runs to 14 residues. Looked up from germline, CDR1 is SGHRS and CDR2 is YFSETQ. V was clipped by 0 bases and J by 6 bases; unmatched bases: 3. CDR3 bases: TGCGCCAGCAGCTTGGCGGGACAGGGAGATGGCTACACCTTC. Protein product: CASSLAGQGDGYTF.

This clone has just one count. The chain joins TRBV3-1 (or the pseudogene TRBV3-2) to TRBJ1-1; TRBD1 matches 11 bases. The CDR3 loop spans 15 amino acids. The J segment lost 5 bases and the V segment lost 4 bases, leaving 6 bases of the junction unmatched. The germline CDR1 and CDR2 sequences are LGHDT and YNNKEL (reference sequence). As DNA, the CDR3 is TGTGCCAGCAGCCCAGCGGGACAGGGGGGAACTGAAGCTTTCTTT. This gives the protein CASSPAGQGGTEAFF.

The chain couples TRBV27 to TRBJ1-1, with D perhaps TRBD1 (6 bases). Germline values: CDR1 MNHEY, CDR2 SMNVEV (reference sequence). The CDR3 covers 15 residues. V lost 1 base and J 4 bases, leaving 13 bases between the germline ends. The CDR3 region has the DNA TGTGCCAGCAGTTTATTGGGGGGGCGGGTCACTGAAGCTTTCTTT. Its translation is CASSLLGGRVTEAFF.

This clone was seen a few times. The chain is built from TRBV21-1 and TRBJ1-1; the D call of TRBD1 is as the table states it, not checked on the DNA. TRBV21-1 is labeled a pseudogene. The CDR3 has 17 amino acids. CDR3 sequence reads: CASSKKRGANFDTEAFF. In nucleotides, the CDR3 is TGTGCCAGCAGCAAAAAAAGGGGCGCTAATTTCGACACTGAAGCTTTCTTT.

The rearrangement joins TRBV29-1 to TRBJ1-5; 10 positions agree with TRBD1. This CDR3 comprises 15 residues. Germline CDR1 is SQVTM and CDR2 is ANQGSEA. The V gene end was trimmed by 6 bases and the J gene end by 4 bases; junction bases not matched to a gene: 9. CDR3 coding DNA: TGCAGCGTCATTCTTCCGGGACAGGGGAATCAGCCCCAGCATTTT. Protein sequence: CSVILPGQGNQPQHF.

This chain uses TRBV25-1 with TRBJ2-3; 8 bases agree with TRBD2. From germline, CDR1 is MGHDK and CDR2 SYGVNS. The CDR3 is 15 residues long. V shed 3 bases and J 4 bases; nucleotides not matched to a gene: 6. The CDR3 loop is CASSDGGGQADTQYF. The CDR3 DNA sequence: TGTGCCAGCAGTGACGGGGGGGGGCAGGCAGATACGCAGTATTTT.

The chain uses TRBV5-6 and TRBJ1-1, with 9 nucleotides matching TRBD1. The CDR3 totals 15 residues. Trimming took 3 bases from V and 2 from J; bases not matched to a gene: 5. Germline V gene lookup returns CDR1 SGHDT and CDR2 YYEEEE. The CDR3 here is CASSWGGQGNTEAFF. The CDR3 DNA sequence: TGTGCCAGCAGCTGGGGGGGACAGGGAAACACTGAAGCTTTCTTT.

The chain couples TRBV5-4 to TRBJ2-7; 8 positions agree with TRBD1. The ends lost 4 bases at V and 2 bases at J; junction bases unmatched: 5. The germline V gene encodes CDR1 SGHNT and CDR2 YYREEE (reference sequence). The CDR3 consists of 14 residues. The CDR3 DNA is TGTGCCAGCAGCATAGGACAGGGAGCCTACGAGCAGTACTTC. The encoded protein is CASSIGQGAYEQYF.

This clone appeared once. The chain joins TRBV9 to TRBJ1-6; D is unresolved. CDR1 is SGDLS and CDR2 is YYNGEE in the germline V gene. The CDR3 length is 15 residues. Trimming cost V 2 bases and J 7 bases, with 13 bases left between them. CDR3 region: CASSVGGRSNSPLHF. The CDR3 region has the DNA TGTGCCAGCAGCGTTGGCGGGAGGAGCAATTCACCCCTCCACTTT.